This T cell receptor beta chain comes out of a study of T cell responses to AZD1222 COVID-19 vaccine. General study results and limits: Regions left unmutated in variants are reportedly the target of nearly half of spike-specific TCRs. The donor group comprised mostly white British people and more females; the analysis possibly underestimated clonal diversity. The study found vaccine-associated CD4 TCRs spanning spike, dominant at 160-218 and 743-854.

Profiled with immunoSEQ multiplex PCR; TCRdb holds only in-frame clones, not every one. The sample has about 72,000 clones, 89% seen once. The CDR3 extends over 15 amino acids. V gave up 6 bases and J gave up 1 base, with 16 bases separating them. Per the germline V gene, CDR1 is MNHNY and CDR2 is SVGAGI (reference sequence). As regards this clone: No antigen is known for it.

The clonotype was recovered from an adult who received the AZD1222 COVID-19 vaccine. The chain employs TRBV6-6 and TRBJ2-7; the D is unclear. Specimen: peripheral blood, collected 28 days after the second AZD1222 dose. The CDR3 coding sequence is TGTGCCAGCAGCCCTCGGAACACCAGGTCCTACGAGCAGTACTTC. Its translation: CASSPRNTRSYEQYF.